The clone carrying this T cell receptor (beta chain) appeared many times. Its antigen is unknown. J lost 3 bases, V lost 5 bases, and 11 bases had no gene match. This CDR3 is 16 amino acids long. CDR1 and CDR2 from the germline V gene are MGHDK and SYGVNS. One entry per CDR3 protein, called by TCRdb with MiXCR from the 5' RACE reads. The sample records about 320,000 distinct CDR3 sequences, 9.5% to 13% being singletons. The data originate from a study of CD8 T cells in ankylosing spondylitis. Study results and caveats: In peripheral blood, disease-linked CD8+ clones occurred at relatively low frequencies.

The chain combines TRBV25-1 with TRBJ2-7, with 9 positions matching TRBD2. Sequences were obtained from blood, either unsorted or a sorted T cell fraction (not recorded which). The TCR was taken from a female donor with ankylosing spondylitis or in good health (not recorded which). CDR3 coding DNA: TGTGCCAGCAGTCTTGGGGAAGGGACTAGCTTCTACGAGCAGTACTTC. Its translation is CASSLGEGTSFYEQYF.